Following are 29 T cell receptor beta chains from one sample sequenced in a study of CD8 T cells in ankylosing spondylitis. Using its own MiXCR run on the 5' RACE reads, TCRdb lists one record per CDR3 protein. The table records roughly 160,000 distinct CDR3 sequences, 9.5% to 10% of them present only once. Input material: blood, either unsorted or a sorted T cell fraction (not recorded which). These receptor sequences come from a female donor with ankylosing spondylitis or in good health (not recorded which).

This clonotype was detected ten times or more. The CDR3, as DNA: TGTGCCAGCAGTTACTCGGGGCTAGCCGAGCAGTTCTTC. Amino acids: CASSYSGLAEQFF. The chain employs TRBV6-2 or TRBV6-3 and TRBJ2-1; the D call may be TRBD1 or TRBD2 (5 bases each). With 0 bases removed from V and 10 bases from J, the gap between germline ends came to 10 bases. Germline V lookup: CDR1 MNHEY, CDR2 SVGEGT. This CDR3 has 13 amino acids.

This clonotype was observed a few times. The CDR3 nucleotides read TGTGCCAGCAGCTTCGGGACTAGCTACAATGAGCAGTTCTTC. It translates to CASSFGTSYNEQFF. V is TRBV14 and J is TRBJ2-1; 8 bases match TRBD2. The V and J ends lost 5 bases and 3 bases, in that order; junction bases with no gene match: 3. The CDR3 contains 14 residues. CDR1 SGHDN and CDR2 FVKESK come from the germline V gene.

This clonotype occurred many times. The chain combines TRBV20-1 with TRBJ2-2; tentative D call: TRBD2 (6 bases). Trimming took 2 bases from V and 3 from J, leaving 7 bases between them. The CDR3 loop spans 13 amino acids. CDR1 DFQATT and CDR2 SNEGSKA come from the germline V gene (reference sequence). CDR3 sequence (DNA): TGCAGTGCTAGATCGGGGGACACCGGGGAGCTGTTTTTT. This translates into CSARSGDTGELFF.

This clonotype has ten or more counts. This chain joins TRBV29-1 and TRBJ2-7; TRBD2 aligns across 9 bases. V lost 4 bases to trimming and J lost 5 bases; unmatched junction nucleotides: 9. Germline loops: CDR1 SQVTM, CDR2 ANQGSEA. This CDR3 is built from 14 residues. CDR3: CSVAEAGGPHEQYF. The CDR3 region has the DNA TGCAGCGTTGCCGAGGCGGGAGGGCCCCACGAGCAGTACTTC.

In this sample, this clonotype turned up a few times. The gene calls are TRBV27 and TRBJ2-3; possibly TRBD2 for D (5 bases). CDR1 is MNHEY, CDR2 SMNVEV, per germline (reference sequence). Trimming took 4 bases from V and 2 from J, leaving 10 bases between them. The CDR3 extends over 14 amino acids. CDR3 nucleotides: TGTGCCAGCAGTTCGGACTCGCCCACAGATACGCAGTATTTT. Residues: CASSSDSPTDTQYF.

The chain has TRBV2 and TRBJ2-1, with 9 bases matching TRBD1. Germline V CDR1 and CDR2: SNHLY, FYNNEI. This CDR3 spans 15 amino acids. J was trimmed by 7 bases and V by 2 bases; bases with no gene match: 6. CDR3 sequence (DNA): TGTGCCAGCAGTGAAATCGGGACAGGGTGGAATGAGCAGTTCTTC. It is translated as CASSEIGTGWNEQFF.

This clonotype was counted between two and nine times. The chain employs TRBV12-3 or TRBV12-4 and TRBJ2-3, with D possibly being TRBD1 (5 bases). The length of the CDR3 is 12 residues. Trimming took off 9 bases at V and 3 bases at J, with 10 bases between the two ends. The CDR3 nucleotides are TGTGCCAGTGGGCCAGGGACAGATACGCAGTATTTT. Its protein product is CASGPGTDTQYF.

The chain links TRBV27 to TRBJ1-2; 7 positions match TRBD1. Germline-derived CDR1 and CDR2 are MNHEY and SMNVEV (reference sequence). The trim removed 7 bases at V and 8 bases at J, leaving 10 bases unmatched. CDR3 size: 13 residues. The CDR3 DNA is TGTGCCAGCACCCCTGACAGGGCGGAAGGCTACACCTTC. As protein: CASTPDRAEGYTF.

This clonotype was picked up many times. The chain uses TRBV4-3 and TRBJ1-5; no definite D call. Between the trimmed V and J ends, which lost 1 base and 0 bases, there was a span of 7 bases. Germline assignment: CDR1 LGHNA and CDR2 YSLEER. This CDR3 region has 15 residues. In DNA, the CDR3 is TGCGCCAGCAGCCAAGCGAGACGTAGCAATCAGCCCCAGCATTTT. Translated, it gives CASSQARRSNQPQHF.

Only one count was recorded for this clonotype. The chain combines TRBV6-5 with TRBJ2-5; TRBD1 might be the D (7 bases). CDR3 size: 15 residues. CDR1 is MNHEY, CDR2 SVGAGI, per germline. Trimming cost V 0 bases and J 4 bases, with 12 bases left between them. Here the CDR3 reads CASSYSPGGLETQYF. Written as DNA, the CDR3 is TGTGCCAGCAGTTACTCCCCAGGGGGGCTAGAGACCCAGTACTTC.

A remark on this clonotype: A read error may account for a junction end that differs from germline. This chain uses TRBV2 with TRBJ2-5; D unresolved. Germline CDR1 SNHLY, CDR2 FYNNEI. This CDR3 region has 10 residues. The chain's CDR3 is CVQSQETQDF. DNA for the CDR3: TGTGTCCAGTCTCAAGAGACCCAGGACTTC.

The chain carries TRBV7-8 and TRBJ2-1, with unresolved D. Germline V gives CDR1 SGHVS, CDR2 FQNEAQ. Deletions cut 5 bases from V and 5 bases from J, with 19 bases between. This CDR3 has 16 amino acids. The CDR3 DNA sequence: TGTGCCAGCAGCCCTCCCGGAGTACCTCCTAACAATGAGCAGTTCTTC. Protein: CASSPPGVPPNNEQFF.

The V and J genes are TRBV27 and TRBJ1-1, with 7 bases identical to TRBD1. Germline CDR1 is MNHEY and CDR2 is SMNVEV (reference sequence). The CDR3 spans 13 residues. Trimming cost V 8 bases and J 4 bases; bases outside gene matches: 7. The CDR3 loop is CASATGIGTEAFF. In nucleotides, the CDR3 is TGTGCCAGCGCGACAGGGATTGGCACTGAAGCTTTCTTT.

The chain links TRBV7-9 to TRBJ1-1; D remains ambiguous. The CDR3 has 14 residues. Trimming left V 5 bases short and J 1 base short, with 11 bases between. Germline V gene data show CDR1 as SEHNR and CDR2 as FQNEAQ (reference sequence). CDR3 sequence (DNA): TGTGCCAGCAGCCCCCCCGAGGGGAACACTGAAGCTTTCTTT. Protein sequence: CASSPPEGNTEAFF.

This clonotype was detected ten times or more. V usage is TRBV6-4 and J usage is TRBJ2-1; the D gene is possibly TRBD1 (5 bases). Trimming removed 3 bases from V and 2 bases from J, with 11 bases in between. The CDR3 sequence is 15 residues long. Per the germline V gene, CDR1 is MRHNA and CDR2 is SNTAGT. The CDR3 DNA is TGTGCCAGCAGTGAGAGAGACAGTACCTACAATGAGCAGTTCTTC. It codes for CASSERDSTYNEQFF.

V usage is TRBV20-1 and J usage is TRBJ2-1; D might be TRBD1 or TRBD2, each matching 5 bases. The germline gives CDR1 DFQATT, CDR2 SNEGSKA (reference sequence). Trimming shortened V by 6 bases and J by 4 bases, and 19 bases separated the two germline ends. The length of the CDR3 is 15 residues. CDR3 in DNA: TGCAGTGCGGGACCGGACGGACGGATTTACAATGAGCAGTTCTTC. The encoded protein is CSAGPDGRIYNEQFF.

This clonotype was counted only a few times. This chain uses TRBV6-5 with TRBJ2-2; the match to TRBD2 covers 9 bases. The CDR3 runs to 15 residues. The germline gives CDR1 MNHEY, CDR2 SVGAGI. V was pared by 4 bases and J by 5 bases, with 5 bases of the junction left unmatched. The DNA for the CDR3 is TGTGCCAGCAGTTCGGGACTAGCTATGACCGGGGAGCTGTTTTTT. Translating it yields CASSSGLAMTGELFF.

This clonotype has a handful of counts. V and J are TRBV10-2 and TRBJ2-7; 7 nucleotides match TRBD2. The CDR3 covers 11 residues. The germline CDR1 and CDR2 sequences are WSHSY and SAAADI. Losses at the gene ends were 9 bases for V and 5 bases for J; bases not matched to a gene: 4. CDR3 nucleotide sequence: TGCGCCAGTTGGGGAGGGCACGAGCAGTACTTC. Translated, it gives CASWGGHEQYF.

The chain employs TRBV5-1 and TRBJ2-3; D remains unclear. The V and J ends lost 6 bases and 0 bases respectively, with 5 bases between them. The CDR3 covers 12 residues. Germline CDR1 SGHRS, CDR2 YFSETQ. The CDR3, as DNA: TGCGCCAGCAACATCAGCACAGATACGCAGTATTTT. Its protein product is CASNISTDTQYF.

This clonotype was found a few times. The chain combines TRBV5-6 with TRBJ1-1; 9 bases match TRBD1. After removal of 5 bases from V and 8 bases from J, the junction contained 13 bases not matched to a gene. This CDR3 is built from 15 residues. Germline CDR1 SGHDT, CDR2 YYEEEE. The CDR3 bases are TGTGCCAGCAGTCACCCGGGACAGGGTAATTGGGAAGCTTTCTTT. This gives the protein CASSHPGQGNWEAFF.

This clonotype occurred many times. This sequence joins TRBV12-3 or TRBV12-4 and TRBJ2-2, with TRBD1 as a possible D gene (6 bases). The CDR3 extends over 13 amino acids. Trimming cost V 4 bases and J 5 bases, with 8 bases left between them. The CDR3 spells CASSSGQTGELFF. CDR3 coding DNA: TGTGCCAGCAGTTCCGGACAGACCGGGGAGCTGTTTTTT.

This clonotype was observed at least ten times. The CDR3 DNA follows: TGCGCCAGCAGCTTCCTCTTCAATGAGCAGTTCTTC. It is translated as CASSFLFNEQFF. The chain recombines TRBV5-1 with TRBJ2-1; D remains ambiguous. The germline V and J ends were trimmed by 2 bases and 6 bases, with 6 bases remaining between them. This CDR3 spans 12 amino acids. Per the germline V gene, CDR1 is SGHRS and CDR2 is YFSETQ.

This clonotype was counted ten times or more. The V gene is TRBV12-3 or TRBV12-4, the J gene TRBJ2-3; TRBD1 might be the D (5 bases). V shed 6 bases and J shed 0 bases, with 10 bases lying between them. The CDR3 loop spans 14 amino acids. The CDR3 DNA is TGTGCCAGCAGCTCGACAGCTAGCACAGATACGCAGTATTTT. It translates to CASSSTASTDTQYF.

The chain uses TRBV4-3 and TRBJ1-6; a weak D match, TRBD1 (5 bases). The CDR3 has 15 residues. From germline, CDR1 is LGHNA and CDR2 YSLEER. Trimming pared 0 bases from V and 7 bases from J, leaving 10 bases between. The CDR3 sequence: CASSQDWKGNSPLHF. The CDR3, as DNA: TGCGCCAGCAGCCAAGATTGGAAGGGGAATTCACCCCTCCACTTT.

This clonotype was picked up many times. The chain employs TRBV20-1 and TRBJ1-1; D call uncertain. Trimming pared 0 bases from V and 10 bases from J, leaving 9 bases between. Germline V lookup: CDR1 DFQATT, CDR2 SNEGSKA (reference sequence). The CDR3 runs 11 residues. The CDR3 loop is CSARDQRVAFF. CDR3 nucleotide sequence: TGCAGTGCTAGAGATCAGCGGGTAGCTTTCTTT.

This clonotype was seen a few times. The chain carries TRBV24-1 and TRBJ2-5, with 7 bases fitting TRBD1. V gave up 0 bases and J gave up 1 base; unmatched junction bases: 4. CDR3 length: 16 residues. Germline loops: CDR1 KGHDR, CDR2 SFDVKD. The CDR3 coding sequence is TGTGCCACCAGTGATTTGCATAGGGACAGCCAAGAGACCCAGTACTTC. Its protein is CATSDLHRDSQETQYF.

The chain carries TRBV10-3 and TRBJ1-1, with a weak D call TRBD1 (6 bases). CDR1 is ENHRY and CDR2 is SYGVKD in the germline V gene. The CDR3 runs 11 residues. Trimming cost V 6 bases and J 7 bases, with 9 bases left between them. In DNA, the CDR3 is TGTGCCATCAGACAGGGTGTTGAAGCTTTCTTT. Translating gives CAIRQGVEAFF.

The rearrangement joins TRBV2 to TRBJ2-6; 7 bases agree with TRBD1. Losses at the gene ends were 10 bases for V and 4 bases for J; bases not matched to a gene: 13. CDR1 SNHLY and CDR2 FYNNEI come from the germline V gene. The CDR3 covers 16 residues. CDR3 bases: TGTGCCATACTGACAGGGAATAGGGCAGGGGCCAACGTCCTGACTTTC. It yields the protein CAILTGNRAGANVLTF. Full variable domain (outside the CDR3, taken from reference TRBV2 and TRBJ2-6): EPEVTQTPSHQVTQMGQEVILRCVPISNHLYFYWYRQILGQKVEFLVSFYNNEISEKSEIFDDQFSVERPDGSNFTLKIRSTKLEDSAMYFCAILTGNRAGANVLTFGAGSRLTVL.

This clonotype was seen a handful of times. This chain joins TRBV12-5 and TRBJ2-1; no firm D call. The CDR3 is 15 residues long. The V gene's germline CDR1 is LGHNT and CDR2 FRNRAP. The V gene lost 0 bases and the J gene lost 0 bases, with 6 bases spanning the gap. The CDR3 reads CASGLVQASYNEQFF. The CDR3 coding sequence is TGTGCTAGTGGTTTGGTACAAGCCTCCTACAATGAGCAGTTCTTC.